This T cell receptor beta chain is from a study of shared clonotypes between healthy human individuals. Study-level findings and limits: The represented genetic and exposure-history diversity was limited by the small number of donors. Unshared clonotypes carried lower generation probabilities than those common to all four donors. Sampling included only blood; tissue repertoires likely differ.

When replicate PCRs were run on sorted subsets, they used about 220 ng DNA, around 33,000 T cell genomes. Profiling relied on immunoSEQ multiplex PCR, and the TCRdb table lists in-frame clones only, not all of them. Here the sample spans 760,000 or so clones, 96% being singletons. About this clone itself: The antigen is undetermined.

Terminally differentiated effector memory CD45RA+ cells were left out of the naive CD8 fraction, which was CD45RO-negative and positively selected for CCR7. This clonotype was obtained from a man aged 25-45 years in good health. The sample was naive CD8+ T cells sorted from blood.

The CDR3 nucleotides read TGTGCCAGCAGCCCCTACCTAACCTACGAGCAGTACTTC. This gives the protein CASSPYLTYEQYF. The rearrangement links TRBV7-2 to TRBJ2-7; D remains ambiguous. Trimming cost V 5 bases and J 2 bases, with 10 bases left between them. The CDR3 is 13 residues long. CDR1 is SGHTA, CDR2 FQGNSA, per germline.